Each of the 8 T cell receptor beta chains below was sequenced from the same sample in a study of control samples from healthy donors and cancer patients. The data were produced by immunoSEQ multiplex PCR, yet TCRdb's version contains in-frame clones alone and is incomplete. The sample has around 110,000 clones, 88% seen once. Sequenced sample: blood. These receptors came from a woman between 65 and 79 years old in good health.

The chain recombines TRBV2 with TRBJ2-3; D is ambiguous. Germline loops: CDR1 SNHLY, CDR2 FYNNEI. This CDR3 is 16 amino acids long. Trimming pared 0 bases from V and 1 base from J, leaving 11 bases between. This chain's CDR3 is CASSEALMQRTDTQYF. The DNA of the CDR3 is TGTGCCAGCAGTGAAGCGCTTATGCAGCGCACAGATACGCAGTATTTT.

The chain recombines TRBV7-9 with TRBJ2-7; TRBD2 matches 10 bases. The germline V gene encodes CDR1 SEHNR and CDR2 FQNEAQ (reference sequence). Trimming removed 5 bases from V and 7 bases from J; junction bases left unmatched: 8. The CDR3 extends over 14 amino acids. CDR3 nucleotide sequence: TGTGCCAGCAGCCCCACCCCAGCGGGGGGGGAGCAGTACTTC. It encodes CASSPTPAGGEQYF.

The chain employs TRBV14 and TRBJ1-2; D remains unclear. V was shortened by 3 bases and J by 2 bases, with 7 bases between the two germline ends. The V gene's germline CDR1 is SGHDN and CDR2 FVKESK. This CDR3 has 13 residues. CDR3 coding DNA: TGTGCCAGCAGCCAGATGAGGAACTATGGCTACACCTTC. Translated: CASSQMRNYGYTF.

This clone has only one observation. The chain carries TRBV7-9 and TRBJ2-2, with 11 bases matching TRBD1. Trimming at V came to 6 bases and at J to 6 bases, leaving 9 bases not matched to a gene. Germline loops: CDR1 SEHNR, CDR2 FQNEAQ (reference sequence). This CDR3 spans 16 amino acids. The CDR3 nucleotides are TGTGCCAGCAGACCTGGGGACAGGGGGTCCCCCGGGGAGCTGTTTTTT. Protein: CASRPGDRGSPGELFF. Combining the CDR3 with reference TRBV7-9 and TRBJ2-2 gives the whole variable domain DTGVSQNPRHKITKRGQNVTFRCDPISEHNRLYWYRQTLGQGPEFLTYFQNEAQLEKSRLLSDRFSAERPKGSFSTLEIQRTEQGDSAMYLCASRPGDRGSPGELFFGEGSRLTVL.

The chain combines TRBV21-1 with TRBJ2-7. TRBV21-1 is a pseudogene segment. The CDR3 has 15 residues. The CDR3 spells CASQKTVGDSYEQYF. Here the CDR3 DNA reads TGTGCCAGTCAAAAGACAGTCGGGGACTCCTACGAGCAGTACTTC.

The rearrangement uses TRBV12-3 or TRBV12-4 and TRBJ1-1, with D possibly TRBD1 on 5 matching bases. V lost 4 bases and J lost 6, with 12 bases in between. The CDR3 covers 13 residues. CDR3 DNA sequence: TGTGCCAGCAGTTCCATGGGGGGGGCTGAAGCTTTCTTT. Amino acids: CASSSMGGAEAFF.

In the case of this clone: The sample has other DNA sequences that encode this CDR3 too. The CDR3 nucleotides read TGTGCCAGCAGCCAAGGACCCCTGAACACTGAAGCTTTCTTT. Translated, it gives CASSQGPLNTEAFF. The genes are TRBV3-1 (or the pseudogene TRBV3-2) and TRBJ1-1; D ambiguous. The CDR3 is 14 amino acids. The V end lost 1 base, the J end lost 0 bases, and 6 bases lay between the germline ends. Germline V lookup: CDR1 LGHDT, CDR2 YNNKEL (reference sequence).

J is TRBJ1-2 and V is TRBV2; TRBD1 matches 9 bases. The germline CDR1 and CDR2 sequences are SNHLY and FYNNEI. This CDR3 comprises 14 residues. Losses at the gene ends were 6 bases for V and 4 bases for J; bases not matched to a gene: 6. CDR3 in DNA: TGTGCCAGCAGCTTCGGGACAGGGATCTATGGCTACACCTTC. Protein sequence: CASSFGTGIYGYTF.